Each of the 15 T cell receptor beta chains below was sequenced from the same sample in a study of cytomegalovirus exposure and HLA in healthy donors. PCR amplification relied on 60 Vbeta primers (plus 13 Jbeta primers). The assay was immunoSEQ multiplex PCR, and TCRdb's table has in-frame clones only and misses some. The data hold 200,000 to 250,000 clones, with about 72% observed a single time. The sample was PBMCs. The source of these receptors is a male donor in good health and CMV-seronegative.

CDR3 nucleotide sequence: TGTGCCAGCAGCTATCCGGACAGGGACTACACCGGGGAGCTGTTTTTT. Protein: CASSYPDRDYTGELFF. The chain carries TRBV7-9 and TRBJ2-2; 8 bases are shared with TRBD1. This CDR3 is built from 16 residues. Per germline, CDR1 SEHNR and CDR2 FQNEAQ (reference sequence). The V gene end was trimmed by 4 bases and the J gene end by 3 bases; junction bases not matched to a gene: 7. The variable domain in full, completed from reference TRBV7-9 and TRBJ2-2, reads DTGVSQNPRHKITKRGQNVTFRCDPISEHNRLYWYRQTLGQGPEFLTYFQNEAQLEKSRLLSDRFSAERPKGSFSTLEIQRTEQGDSAMYLCASSYPDRDYTGELFFGEGSRLTVL.

The V gene is TRBV4-1, the J gene TRBJ1-5; 8 bases agree with TRBD1. Germline V CDR1 and CDR2: MGHRA, YSYEKL. The CDR3 totals 15 residues. Trimming cost V 4 bases and J 2 bases; bases outside gene matches: 4. The CDR3 nucleotides read TGCGCCAGCAGCCCCTCGGACAGGGGCAATCAGCCCCAGCATTTT. Translation gives CASSPSDRGNQPQHF.

The chain employs TRBV23-1 and TRBJ2-7; D call uncertain. TRBV23-1 has ORF status, its function being uncertain. V gave up 0 bases and J gave up 2 bases, with 8 bases separating them. There are 14 residues in the CDR3. The CDR3: CASSQSRSTYEQYF. CDR3 sequence (DNA): TGCGCCAGCAGTCAATCGAGGTCTACCTACGAGCAGTACTTC.

The CDR3 coding sequence is TGTGCCAGCAGCTTAGGATGGGGACAGGGGGACTACGAGCAGTACTTC. Its protein is CASSLGWGQGDYEQYF. The chain has TRBV7-6 and TRBJ2-7; 11 positions agree with TRBD1. Germline CDR1 is SGHVS and CDR2 is FNYEAQ. The CDR3 runs 16 residues. The V and J ends lost 1 base and 3 bases, in that order; junction bases with no gene match: 5.

The J gene is TRBJ2-6, the V gene TRBV7-8, with D perhaps matching TRBD2 (6 bases). V dropped 1 base and J dropped 0 bases, with 13 bases sitting between them. The CDR3 contains 18 residues. Germline V gives CDR1 SGHVS, CDR2 FQNEAQ. The chain's CDR3 is CASSLVGTGDSGANVLTF. The CDR3 region has the DNA TGTGCCAGCAGCTTAGTTGGAACGGGGGACTCTGGGGCCAACGTCCTGACTTTC.

The rearrangement joins TRBV27 to TRBJ1-3; no firm D call. The CDR3 is 13 residues long. V was clipped by 5 bases and J by 3 bases, with 8 bases between them. Germline assignment: CDR1 MNHEY and CDR2 SMNVEV (reference sequence). The CDR3 loop is CASSPADGNTIYF. The CDR3 DNA reads TGTGCCAGCAGTCCGGCGGATGGAAACACCATATATTTT.

V gene TRBV5-5 combines with J gene TRBJ2-7, with 8 bases lining up with TRBD1. The germline V gene encodes CDR1 SGHKS and CDR2 YYEKEE (reference sequence). This CDR3 is 14 amino acids long. V trimming: 5 bases; J trimming: 4 bases; junction bases outside the gene matches: 8. The CDR3: CASSPHRGSYEQYF. CDR3 nucleotide sequence: TGTGCCAGCAGTCCTCACAGGGGGAGTTACGAGCAGTACTTC.

This chain links TRBV19 with TRBJ2-2; 8 bases are a match to TRBD1. Germline lookup yields CDR1 LNHDA and CDR2 SQIVND (reference sequence). The CDR3 consists of 15 residues. Trimming took 2 bases from V and 3 from J; bases not matched to a gene: 2. Written as DNA, the CDR3 is TGTGCCAGTAGTATACAGGGGGCTGACACCGGGGAGCTGTTTTTT. Translating gives CASSIQGADTGELFF.

This chain connects TRBV14 to TRBJ2-7, with D possibly matching TRBD2 (5 bases). The CDR3 covers 15 residues. Germline V lookup: CDR1 SGHDN, CDR2 FVKESK. The ends were cut back, 4 bases at V and 4 bases at J, with 17 bases in the middle. The CDR3 reads CASSRSLALSYEQYF. The DNA of the CDR3 is TGTGCCAGCAGCCGATCCCTAGCTCTTAGTTACGAGCAGTACTTC.

This chain uses TRBV7-6 with TRBJ2-1; tentatively, D is TRBD2 (6 bases). The germline CDR1 and CDR2 sequences are SGHVS and FNYEAQ. The V and J ends lost 6 bases and 5 bases respectively, with 23 bases between them. This CDR3 is built from 17 residues. CDR3 in DNA: TGTGCCAGCAGTTCCCGATCCAGGGACTTTTCGAACAATGAGCAGTTCTTC. This gives the protein CASSSRSRDFSNNEQFF.

This chain joins TRBV6-6 and TRBJ2-7; 9 bases are a match to TRBD1. The ends lost 4 bases at V and 3 bases at J; junction bases unmatched: 7. CDR1 is MNHNY and CDR2 is SVGAGI in the germline V gene (reference sequence). This CDR3 has 15 amino acids. The CDR3 spells CASSSQGGQGYEQYF. The CDR3 nucleotides are TGTGCCAGCAGTTCACAGGGGGGACAGGGCTACGAGCAGTACTTC.

For this clone: A read error may produce the germline difference seen at one junction end. The chain carries TRBV7-9 and TRBJ2-7; D is ambiguous. The CDR3 spans 15 residues. CDR1 and CDR2 (germline): SEHNR, FQNEAQ (reference sequence). The CDR3, as DNA: TGTTCCAGCAGCTTAGGGTTTGGAGATACGAAAGAGCAGTACTTC. This gives the protein CSSSLGFGDTKEQYF.

V usage is TRBV9 and J usage is TRBJ1-3; 7 positions match TRBD1. The CDR3 contains 17 residues. The germline gives CDR1 SGDLS, CDR2 YYNGEE. The V gene end was trimmed by 1 base and the J gene end by 1 base; junction bases not matched to a gene: 8. CDR3 sequence (DNA): TGTGCCAGCAGCGTATCAGGGGACAGAGGTTCTGGAAACACCATATATTTT. Its protein is CASSVSGDRGSGNTIYF.

This clone occurred a few times. The rearrangement uses TRBV6-1 and TRBJ2-7; perhaps TRBD1 as D (5 bases). V was pared by 4 bases and J by 1 base, with 8 bases between. CDR1 is MNHNS and CDR2 is SASEGT in the germline V gene. This CDR3 contains 13 residues. The CDR3 nucleotides read TGTGCCAGCAGTGCGACAGTTTCCTACGAGCAGTACTTC. Amino acid sequence: CASSATVSYEQYF.

This clone was seen only a few times. The CDR3 reads CASSETGDGYTF. For the CDR3, the DNA is TGTGCCAGCAGTGAGACTGGTGATGGCTACACCTTC. This sequence joins TRBV2 and TRBJ1-2; D gene uncertain. The ends were cut back, 3 bases at V and 6 bases at J, with 8 bases in the middle. Germline CDR1 is SNHLY and CDR2 is FYNNEI. The CDR3 consists of 12 residues. Combining the CDR3 with reference TRBV2 and TRBJ1-2 gives the whole variable domain EPEVTQTPSHQVTQMGQEVILRCVPISNHLYFYWYRQILGQKVEFLVSFYNNEISEKSEIFDDQFSVERPDGSNFTLKIRSTKLEDSAMYFCASSETGDGYTFGSGTRLTVV.